Listed below are T cell receptor beta chains from one sample, sequenced in a study of cytomegalovirus exposure and HLA in healthy donors. The method was immunoSEQ multiplex PCR; TCRdb's version includes in-frame clones alone and lacks a portion of them. The top ten hold under 1.5% of the sample, which has some 80,000 clones, approximately 96% seen once. The sequenced material came from PBMCs. Every receptor here comes from a woman aged 18-35 years in good health and CMV-seronegative. Both conserved end residues are part of each CDR3. The order of the fields is CDR3 DNA, CDR3 protein, D gene, V gene, J gene, clone size. D genes are given only for firm matches. Where a row states a size, it is once, few, many or the class of an expanded clone; other rows omit it.

TGTGCCAGCAGTTACCAGGTACCCTCCTACGAGCAGTACTTC	CASSYQVPSYEQYF	.	TRBV6-5	TRBJ2-7	.
TGTGCCATCCGCCAGGGGGTCTCCTACGAGCAGTACTTC	CAIRQGVSYEQYF	TRBD1	TRBV10-3	TRBJ2-7	.
TGTGCCAGCAGCGTACAAGAGACCCAGTACTTC	CASSVQETQYF	.	TRBV5-4	TRBJ2-5	.
TGTGCCATCAGTGACTGGACTAGCGGGAGAACCTACGAGCAGTACTTC	CAISDWTSGRTYEQYF	TRBD2	TRBV10-3	TRBJ2-7	.
TGTGCCAGCAGCTTGGAGGGGGCGCAGAACACCGGGGAGCTGTTTTTT	CASSLEGAQNTGELFF	.	TRBV11-3	TRBJ2-2	.
TGTCGGTCTGGGGGGAGCTCCTACGAGCAGTACTTC	CRSGGSSYEQYF	.	TRBV18	TRBJ2-7	.
TGTGCCAGCAGGGCAGGGGGGAAGACCCAGTACTTC	CASRAGGKTQYF	.	TRBV2	TRBJ2-5	once
TGTGCCAGCAGCTTAACTAGCGGTGCCTACGAGCAGTACTTC	CASSLTSGAYEQYF	TRBD2	TRBV7-9	TRBJ2-7	.
TGTGCCAGCAGTAGGACTAGGAACGAGCAGTACTTC	CASSRTRNEQYF	TRBD2	TRBV6-5	TRBJ2-7	.
TGCGCCAGCAGCCAAGATAAGGCCAGGGGTCAAGCTGGGGCCAACGTCCTGACTTTC	CASSQDKARGQAGANVLTF	.	TRBV4-1	TRBJ2-6	once
TGTGCCAGCAGCCAGTTTTCCGGACAGCCCTACAATGAGCAGTTCTTC	CASSQFSGQPYNEQFF	.	TRBV14	TRBJ2-1	.
TGTGCCAGCAGCGTAGCTCTGGAGTCCTATGGCTACACCTTC	CASSVALESYGYTF	.	TRBV9	TRBJ1-2	.
TGTGCCAGCAGTACGGGACAGGTGAACACCGGGGAGCTGTTTTTT	CASSTGQVNTGELFF	TRBD1	TRBV28	TRBJ2-2	.
TGCGCCAGCAGCATCAGGGGTGGAAACACCATATATTTT	CASSIRGGNTIYF	.	TRBV5-1	TRBJ1-3	.
TGTGCCAGCAGCCAAGTTCTTTTACAGGGTTGGAGTCAGCCCCAGCATTTT	CASSQVLLQGWSQPQHF	.	TRBV4-2	TRBJ1-5	.
TGCGCCAGCAGCTTGGGGTCAGGGGGTCAAGAGACCCAGTACTTC	CASSLGSGGQETQYF	TRBD1	TRBV5-1	TRBJ2-5	.
TGTGCCAGCAGCTTGGCCCAGGGGATCAGCTCCTATAATTCACCCCTCCACTTT	CASSLAQGISSYNSPLHF	.	TRBV5-6	TRBJ1-6	.
TGTGCCAGCAGCTTAGTGGCCCTCTTAAACTATGGCTACACCTTC	CASSLVALLNYGYTF	.	TRBV7-9	TRBJ1-2	.
TGTGCCAGCAGTAAAGGGACTAGCGGTCCCTCCGGGAGGGCCAATGAGCAGTTCTTC	CASSKGTSGPSGRANEQFF	TRBD2	TRBV6-1	TRBJ2-1	.
TGCGCCAGCAGCCAAGCGGTTCCGGGACAGGGGGCCTATAATTCACCCCTCCACTTT	CASSQAVPGQGAYNSPLHF	TRBD1	TRBV4-1	TRBJ1-6	.
TGCAGCGTTGTAGAGGGAATAGAGGGCCCGAACACTGAAGCTTTCTTT	CSVVEGIEGPNTEAFF	.	TRBV29-1	TRBJ1-1	once
TGTGCCAGTAGTATTGGGAGTAGCAAAGAGACCCAGTACTTC	CASSIGSSKETQYF	.	TRBV19	TRBJ2-5	few
TGTGCCATGGCTACTAGCGGGAGAGGATCCGGGGAGCTGTTTTTT	CAMATSGRGSGELFF	TRBD2	TRBV10-3	TRBJ2-2	.
TGTGCCAGCAGCGAGACGGGACAGGCATCTAAGCAGTACTTC	CASSETGQASKQYF	TRBD1	TRBV9	TRBJ2-7	.
TGTGCCAGCAGCGCGACAGGGGGGGATCAGCCCCAGCATTTT	CASSATGGDQPQHF	TRBD1	TRBV5-5	TRBJ1-5	.
TGTGCCAGTAGTGGACACCTGAACACTGAAGCTTTCTTT	CASSGHLNTEAFF	.	TRBV19	TRBJ1-1	once
TGTGCCAGCTCACGGGGACAGGGCAACACTGAAGCTTTCTTT	CASSRGQGNTEAFF	TRBD1	TRBV18	TRBJ1-1	.